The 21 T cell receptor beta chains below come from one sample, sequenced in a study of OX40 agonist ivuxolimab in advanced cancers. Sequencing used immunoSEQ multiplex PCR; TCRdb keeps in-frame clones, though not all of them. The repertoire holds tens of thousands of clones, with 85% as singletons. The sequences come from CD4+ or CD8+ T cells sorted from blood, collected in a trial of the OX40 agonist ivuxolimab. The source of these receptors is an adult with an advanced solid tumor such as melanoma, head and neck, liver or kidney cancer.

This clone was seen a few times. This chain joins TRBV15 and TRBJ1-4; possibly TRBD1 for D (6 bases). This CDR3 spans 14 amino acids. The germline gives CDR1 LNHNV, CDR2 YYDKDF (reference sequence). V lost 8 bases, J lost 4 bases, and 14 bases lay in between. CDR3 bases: TGTGCCACCCGAAGACAGGCCCTTAATGAAAAACTGTTTTTT. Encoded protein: CATRRQALNEKLFF. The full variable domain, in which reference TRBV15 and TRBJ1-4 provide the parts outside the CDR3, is DAMVIQNPRYQVTQFGKPVTLSCSQTLNHNVMYWYQQKSSQAPKLLFHYYDKDFNNEADTPDNFQSRRPNTSFCFLDIRSPGLGDTAMYLCATRRQALNEKLFFGSGTQLSVL.

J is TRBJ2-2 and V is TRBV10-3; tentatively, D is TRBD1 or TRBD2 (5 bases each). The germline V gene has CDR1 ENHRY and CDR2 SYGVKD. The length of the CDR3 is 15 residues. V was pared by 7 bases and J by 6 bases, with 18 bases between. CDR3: CAITSSWGTSGELFF. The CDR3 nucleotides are TGTGCCATCACCTCCTCATGGGGGACCTCCGGGGAGCTGTTTTTT.

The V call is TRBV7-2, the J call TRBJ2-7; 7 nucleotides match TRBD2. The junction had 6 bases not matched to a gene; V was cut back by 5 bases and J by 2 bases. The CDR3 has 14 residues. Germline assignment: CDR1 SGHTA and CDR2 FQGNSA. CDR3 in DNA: TGTGCCAGCAGCGCTTCCGGGACTACCTACGAGCAGTACTTC. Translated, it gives CASSASGTTYEQYF.

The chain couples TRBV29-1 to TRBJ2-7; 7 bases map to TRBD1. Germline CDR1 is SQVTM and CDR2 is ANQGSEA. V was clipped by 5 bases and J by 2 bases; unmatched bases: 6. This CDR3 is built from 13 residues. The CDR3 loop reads CSVFAGTAYEQYF. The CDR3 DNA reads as TGCAGCGTTTTCGCCGGGACAGCCTACGAGCAGTACTTC.

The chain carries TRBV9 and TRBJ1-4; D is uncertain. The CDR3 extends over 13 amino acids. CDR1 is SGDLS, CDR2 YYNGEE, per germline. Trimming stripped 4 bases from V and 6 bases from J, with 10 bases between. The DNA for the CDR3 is TGTGCCAGCAGCCTGGTACCGGATGAAAAACTGTTTTTT. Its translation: CASSLVPDEKLFF.

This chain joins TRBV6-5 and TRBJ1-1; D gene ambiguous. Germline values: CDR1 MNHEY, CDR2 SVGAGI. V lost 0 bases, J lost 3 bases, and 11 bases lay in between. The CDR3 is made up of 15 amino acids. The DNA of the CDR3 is TGTGCCAGCAGTTACTCTAGGGCCACGGACACTGAAGCTTTCTTT. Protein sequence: CASSYSRATDTEAFF.

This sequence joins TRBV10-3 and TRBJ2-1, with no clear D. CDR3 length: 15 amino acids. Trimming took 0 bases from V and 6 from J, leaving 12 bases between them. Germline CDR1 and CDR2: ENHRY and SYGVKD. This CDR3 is CAISESASLGNEQFF. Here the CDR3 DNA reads TGTGCCATCAGTGAGTCGGCCTCTCTGGGCAATGAGCAGTTCTTC.

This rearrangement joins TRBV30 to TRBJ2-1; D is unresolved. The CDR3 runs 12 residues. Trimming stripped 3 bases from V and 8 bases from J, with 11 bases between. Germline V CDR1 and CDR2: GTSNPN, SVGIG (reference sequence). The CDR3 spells CAWSGLKDEQFF. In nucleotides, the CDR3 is TGTGCCTGGAGCGGGCTTAAGGATGAGCAGTTCTTC.

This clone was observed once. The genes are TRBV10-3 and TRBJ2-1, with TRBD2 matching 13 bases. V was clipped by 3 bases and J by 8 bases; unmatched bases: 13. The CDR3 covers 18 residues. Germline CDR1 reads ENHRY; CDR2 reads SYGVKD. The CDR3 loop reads CAISDPETSGRANDEQFF. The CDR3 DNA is TGTGCCATCAGTGACCCAGAAACTAGCGGGAGGGCCAACGATGAGCAGTTCTTC.

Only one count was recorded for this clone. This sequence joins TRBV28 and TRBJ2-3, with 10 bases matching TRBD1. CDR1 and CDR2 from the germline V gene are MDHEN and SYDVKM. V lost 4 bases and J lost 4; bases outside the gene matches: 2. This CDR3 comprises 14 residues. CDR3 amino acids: CASSSTGGPDTQYF. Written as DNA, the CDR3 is TGTGCCAGCAGTTCGACAGGGGGCCCAGATACGCAGTATTTT.

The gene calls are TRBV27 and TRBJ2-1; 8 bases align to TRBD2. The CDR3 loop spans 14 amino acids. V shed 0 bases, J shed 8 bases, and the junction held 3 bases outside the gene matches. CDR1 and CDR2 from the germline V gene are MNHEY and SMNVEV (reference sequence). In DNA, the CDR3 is TGTGCCAGCAGTTTATCAGCGGGGGTGGATGAGCAGTTCTTC. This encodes CASSLSAGVDEQFF.

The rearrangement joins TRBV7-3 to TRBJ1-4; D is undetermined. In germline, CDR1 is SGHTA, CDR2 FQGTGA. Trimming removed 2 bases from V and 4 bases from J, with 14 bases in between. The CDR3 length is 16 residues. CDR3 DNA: TGTGCCAGCAGCTTAGGCTTGGGAAGTAGTAATGAAAAACTGTTTTTT. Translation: CASSLGLGSSNEKLFF.

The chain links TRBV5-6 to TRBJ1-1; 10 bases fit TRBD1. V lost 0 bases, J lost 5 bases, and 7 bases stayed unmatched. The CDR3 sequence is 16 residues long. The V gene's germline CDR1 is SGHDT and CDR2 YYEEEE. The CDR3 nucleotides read TGTGCCAGCAGCTTGGCCCGACAGGGGGCAGGGACTGAAGCTTTCTTT. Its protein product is CASSLARQGAGTEAFF.

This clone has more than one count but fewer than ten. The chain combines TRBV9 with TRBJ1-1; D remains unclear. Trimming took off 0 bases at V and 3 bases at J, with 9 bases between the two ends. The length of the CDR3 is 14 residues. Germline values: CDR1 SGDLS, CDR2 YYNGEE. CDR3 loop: CASSVVGGDTEAFF. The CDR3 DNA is TGTGCCAGCAGCGTAGTGGGAGGCGACACTGAAGCTTTCTTT.

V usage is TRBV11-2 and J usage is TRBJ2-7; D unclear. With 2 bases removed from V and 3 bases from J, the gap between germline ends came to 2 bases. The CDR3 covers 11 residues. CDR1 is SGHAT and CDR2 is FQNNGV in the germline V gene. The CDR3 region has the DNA TGTGCCAGCAGCTTAAACTACGAGCAGTACTTC. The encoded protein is CASSLNYEQYF.

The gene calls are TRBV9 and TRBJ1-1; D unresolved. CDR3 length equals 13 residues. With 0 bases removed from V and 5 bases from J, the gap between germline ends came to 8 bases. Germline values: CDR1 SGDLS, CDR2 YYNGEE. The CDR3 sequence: CASSVGHGTEAFF. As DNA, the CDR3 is TGTGCCAGCAGCGTAGGTCACGGTACTGAAGCTTTCTTT.

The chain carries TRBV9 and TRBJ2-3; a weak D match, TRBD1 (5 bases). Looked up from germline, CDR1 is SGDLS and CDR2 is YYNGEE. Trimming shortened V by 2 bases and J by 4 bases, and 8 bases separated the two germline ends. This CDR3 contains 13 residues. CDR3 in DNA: TGTGCCAGCAGCGTCGAAGGGGCAGATACGCAGTATTTT. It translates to CASSVEGADTQYF.

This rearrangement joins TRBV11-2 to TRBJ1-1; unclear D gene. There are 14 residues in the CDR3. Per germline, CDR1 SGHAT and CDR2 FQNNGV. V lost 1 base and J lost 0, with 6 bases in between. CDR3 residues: CASSLGQVNTEAFF. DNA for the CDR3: TGTGCCAGCAGCTTAGGGCAGGTGAACACTGAAGCTTTCTTT.

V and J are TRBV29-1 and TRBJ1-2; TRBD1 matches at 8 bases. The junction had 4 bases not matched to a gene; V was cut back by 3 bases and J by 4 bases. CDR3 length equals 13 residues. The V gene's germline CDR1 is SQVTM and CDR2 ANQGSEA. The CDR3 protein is CSVETGEGYGYTF. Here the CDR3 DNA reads TGCAGCGTTGAGACAGGGGAGGGCTATGGCTACACCTTC.

The CDR3 loop reads CASSQLDRYNEQFF. Written as DNA, the CDR3 is TGCGCCAGCAGCCAGCTGGACCGATACAATGAGCAGTTCTTC. V usage is TRBV4-1 and J usage is TRBJ2-1; D is unclear. The CDR3 sequence is 14 residues long. V was pared by 3 bases and J by 4 bases, with 10 bases between. Germline V CDR1 and CDR2: MGHRA, YSYEKL.

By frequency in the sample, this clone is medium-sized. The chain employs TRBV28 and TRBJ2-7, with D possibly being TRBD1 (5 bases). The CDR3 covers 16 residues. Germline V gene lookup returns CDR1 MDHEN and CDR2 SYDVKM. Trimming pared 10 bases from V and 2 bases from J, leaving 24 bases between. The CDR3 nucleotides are TGTGCCACGAACCTCTTGGGGTGGGGCGTCCCCTACGAGCAGTACTTC. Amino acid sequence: CATNLLGWGVPYEQYF.